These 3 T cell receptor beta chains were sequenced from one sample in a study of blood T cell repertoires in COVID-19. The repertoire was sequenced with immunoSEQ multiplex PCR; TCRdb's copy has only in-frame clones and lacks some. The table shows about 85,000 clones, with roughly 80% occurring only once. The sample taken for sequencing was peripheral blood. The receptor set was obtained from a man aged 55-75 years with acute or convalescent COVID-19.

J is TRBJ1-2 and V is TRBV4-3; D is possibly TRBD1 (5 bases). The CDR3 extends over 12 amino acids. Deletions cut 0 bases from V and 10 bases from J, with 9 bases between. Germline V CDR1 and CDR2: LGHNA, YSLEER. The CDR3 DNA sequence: TGCGCCAGCAGCCAAGAAAGGGGCGACTACACCTTC. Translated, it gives CASSQERGDYTF.

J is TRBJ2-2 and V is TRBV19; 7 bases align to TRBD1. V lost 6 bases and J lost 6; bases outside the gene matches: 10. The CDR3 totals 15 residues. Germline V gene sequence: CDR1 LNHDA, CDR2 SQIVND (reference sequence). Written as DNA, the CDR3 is TGTGCCAGTAGGGGGGTGAGGGGGCTGCCCGGGGAGCTGTTTTTT. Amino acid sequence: CASRGVRGLPGELFF.

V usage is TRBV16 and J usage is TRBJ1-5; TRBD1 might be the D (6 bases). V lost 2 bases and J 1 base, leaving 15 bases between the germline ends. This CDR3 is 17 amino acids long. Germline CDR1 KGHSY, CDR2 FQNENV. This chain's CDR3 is CASSQGYRDTSNQPQHF. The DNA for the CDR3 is TGTGCCAGCAGCCAAGGGTATCGGGACACCAGCAATCAGCCCCAGCATTTT.